This T cell receptor (beta chain) was retrieved from a study of cytomegalovirus exposure and HLA in healthy donors (TCRdb year 2017). Context from the whole study: An earlier analysis of 587 of the donors reported approximately 300 Gb of sequence data and 100 million to 120 million unique TCR beta sequences obtained from 180 million or so T cells. Roughly 300 gigabases of sequencing data and 78 million or so unique TCR sequences were included in an early release covering several hundred HLA-typed donors. Among the roughly 390 genotyped donors, approximately 77% belonged to the genetic ancestry cluster associated with self-reported Caucasian donors. The study aimed to test whether cataloging public T cell receptors could reveal signatures of past pathogen exposure. The T cell repertoires of some 670 subjects were profiled by immunosequencing and related to cytomegalovirus serostatus. A separate validation cohort of about 110 different subjects was used in addition to the roughly 670-subject first cohort. High-throughput TCR immunosequencing, statistical association of individual TCRs with disease status, and machine learning were combined to predict cytomegalovirus infection status. A later analysis re-examined previously published TCR beta repertoires from roughly 720 donors and added high-resolution HLA genotyping to investigate patterns of TCR occurrence. The later analysis used no new phenotypic data to find candidate immune exposures, relying instead on TCR beta sequences and their occurrence across donors. An earlier analysis of 450 to 750 of the donors used high-throughput TCR beta sequencing to judge whether each TCR beta V gene segment behaved as functional or pseudogenic. Alongside the repertoire data, information on donor age, sex, ethnicity and CMV serostatus was compiled. A later genetic analysis took genome-wide SNP genotypes for about 55% of the 666 donors and used that subset as a discovery cohort. All discovery cohort repertoires had been generated using a single sequencing platform. Class I and class II HLA loci were covered by the typing at four-digit resolution. The number of typed donors differed by locus: about 629-630 for A, B, C, DRB1 and DQB1; approximately 520 for DQA1; some 590 for DPA1; and about 450 for DPB1. About five DR-DQ haplotypes were treated as single units for association and clustering because of strong linkage in the cohort. Across some 400 genotyped donors of the cohort, an average of about 220,000 unique TCR beta nucleotide sequences per donor were sequenced, and roughly 20% of those sequences were non-productive. Overall study outcomes, separate from this receptor: According to a later analysis, TCR association rates differed among HLA loci, with DRB1 alleles showing the most associated TCRs and HLA-C alleles showing the fewest. The study gave a list of about 170 TCR beta chains associated with cytomegalovirus. Specific HLA alleles were associated with 15,000 to 20,000 TCR beta sequences at a false discovery rate of 0.05 in a later analysis. Most TCR sequences were observed very rarely across donors, whereas some public TCRs were present in many individuals. According to the authors, the approach could potentially be generalized to other disease states and immunological phenotypes. An earlier analysis of some 590 of the donors showed that most TCR beta V segments appeared in productive rearrangements either about 90% or about 30% of the time, which broadly matched IMGT annotations. In a later analysis, HLA-associated TCR beta chains were found to be more clonally expanded and to have lower generation probabilities than equally common non-associated chains. HLA typing was unavailable for some donors at each locus, so association tests used only the typed subset. For the cohort, immune exposure information was limited to CMV serostatus. The cohort was sequenced for TCR beta chains only, and without alpha or paired-chain data the features that could be detected were limited. Roughly uniform sequencing depth across donors was assumed in presence/absence analyses, although this assumption may not hold. Linkage disequilibrium might explain the correlated functional status among segregating V segments, but an unknown experimental factor could not be excluded. Several of the top co-occurrence clusters appeared to be linked to parvovirus B19, influenza, CMV and Epstein-Barr virus, according to a later analysis. A few of the identified cytomegalovirus-associated TCR beta chains were confirmed in vitro to be specific for cytomegalovirus antigens. When HLA alleles, especially DR and DQ, strongly co-occurred, TCR associations were difficult to assign to individual alleles. A cluster of highly shared sequence variants was judged likely to represent a technical artifact of the sequencing pipeline. A further reported finding was that TCR beta sequences accurately predicted the HLA-A and HLA-B alleles for most subjects in the first cohort. Because counts were too low, about 18 rarely observed V segments, including chromosome 9 orphons, were left out of the earlier analysis of a few hundred of the donors. A later analysis found that most CMV-associated TCR beta chains appeared HLA-restricted, with HLA associations seemingly driven largely by CMV exposure. According to a later genetic analysis, donors in an Asian-associated ancestry cluster had fewer N-insertions in productive TCRs than the roughly 660-donor mean. Because the 87-base-pair reads could not distinguish some IMGT-functional V segments, including TRBV6-2 and TRBV6-3, those segments were excluded. In both the original and validation cohorts, the classifier was reported to diagnose cytomegalovirus status with high specificity and sensitivity. A later genetic analysis associated a missense DCLRE1C variant with V-gene and J-gene trimming of TCR beta chains, and an independent cohort replicated the association.

The cohort was made up of hundreds of healthy bone marrow donors. Cohort members were all nominally healthy when sampled, although unrecorded immune exposures were likely present. The donor tested CMV seropositive, placing the donor among the approximately 290 seropositive members of the cohort. A peripheral blood sample was provided by each donor, and peripheral blood mononuclear cells were used for TCR beta sequencing. Genomic DNA extraction from the blood cell samples was performed with the Qiagen DNeasy Blood Extraction Kit. The library was obtained by the immunoSEQ multiplex PCR assay. A mixture of 60 forward primers for TCR Vbeta segments and 13 reverse primers for TCR Jbeta segments was used in the multiplex PCR. Amplification of the CDR3 region of rearranged TCR beta genes was performed with a multiplex PCR assay on genomic DNA. On the Illumina HiSeq System, the amplified TCR beta libraries were sequenced as 87-base-pair reads. The study's processing was this. A later analysis tallied around 87 million unique TCR beta chains across the roughly 610 repertoires, and some 10 million of those chains were shared by two or more donors. Raw reads were error-corrected and collapsed into unique sequences with a nearest-neighbor algorithm that merged closely related sequences to remove PCR and sequencing errors. CDR3 sequences were aligned to IMGT reference sequences to assign V, D and J gene segments. For a sequence to be retained, a match of at least six nucleotides to both a V gene segment and a J gene segment was required. Rearrangements were classified as productive when the CDR3 lacked stop codons and remained in frame with V and J, and all other rearrangements were classified as non-productive. Following IMGT convention, CDR3 was defined as the stretch from the second conserved V-encoded cysteine to the conserved J-encoded phenylalanine. Sequences without an unambiguous match to a single V gene segment were excluded from the earlier analysis of about 630 of the donors. In an earlier analysis of approximately 560 of the donors, a V segment was called functional when productive rearrangements were above 56.7%, and segregating when the standard deviation between donors exceeded 5%. A statistical classification framework was built to diagnose cytomegalovirus status from the catalog of TCR beta chain sequences. A later analysis assigned V and J genes by comparing TCR nucleotide sequences with IMGT/GENE-DB human TR gene sequences. A later analysis assigned CDR3 sequences and most-parsimonious VDJ recombination scenarios with the TCRdist pipeline. In a later analysis, each TCR beta chain was defined by its CDR3 amino acid sequence together with its V-gene family, and reads without a unique V-gene family were excluded. In a later analysis, 450 to 600 highly shared, low-generation-probability nucleotide sequences were removed to address suspected cross-contamination and a sequencing artifact. In a later analysis, a clonal expansion index was calculated for each public chain from normalized within-repertoire ranks of inferred template counts. Generation probabilities in a later analysis came from a VDJ recombination model fitted to out-of-frame rearrangements, and those results were checked against IGoR. Hypergeometric tests were used in a later analysis to score TCR-TCR, TCR-HLA and TCR-CMV co-occurrence, with a repertoire-size bias correction applied to the TCR pairs. In a later analysis, false discovery rates were estimated by permuting HLA or CMV assignments 20 times. In a later analysis, co-occurring TCRs were grouped using DBSCAN, with TCRdist sequence similarity added in when clustering inside HLA-allele-positive subsets. For co-occurrence clustering, repertoires with fewer than 30,000 or more than 120,000 public chains were excluded, along with 5 or 6 repertoires with anomalous nucleotide sharing. Sourced from immuneACCESS, this table was stored by TCRdb with only in-frame sequences that have V and J called. A share of the clones is absent; for the studies checked, an unresolved V gene accounts for under half, and the remainder has no known explanation. V, J and clone size derive from that table, while D and trimming were established from the DNA sequence. The sample table contains 150,000 to 250,000 clones; only one count was recorded for 65% to 80% of them. Of the sample, approximately 4% is held by the ten largest clones.

Ends trimmed: V by 0 bases, J by 6 bases; bases unmatched to a gene: 5. Based on the germline V gene (reference sequence), the CDR1 and CDR2 sequences are MNHNY and SVGAGI. The CDR3, from cysteine to phenylalanine, totals 15 residues. The retained sequence is limited to the CDR3, 45 bases, with the frame set at the first base. Points on this clone: What antigen it recognizes has not been identified. Per-nucleotide qualities are absent, and no much larger clonotype sits a single base away.

The receptor was derived from a young woman in good health and CMV-seropositive. The chain is encoded by TRBV6-6 joined to TRBJ1-2; 9 junctional bases match TRBD1. Sequencing used PBMCs. The nucleotide sequence is given as TGTGCCAGCAGTTACTCTACTACAGGGGGCGATGGCTACACCTTC. The translation is CASSYSTTGGDGYTF.